This T cell receptor (beta chain) comes out of a study of cytomegalovirus exposure and HLA in healthy donors. Study-wide background: Early released data had about 85 million unique TCRs, all coming from HLA-typed donors.

Germline loops: CDR1 SGDLS, CDR2 YYNGEE. This CDR3 spans 13 amino acids. V was clipped by 2 bases and J by 7 bases, with 12 bases between them. It was with 60 Vbeta and 13 Jbeta primers that the PCR ran. Generated by immunoSEQ multiplex PCR, the TCRdb table keeps only in-frame clones and is missing some. The profile shows under 200,000 clones, about 80% of them singletons. The origin of this receptor is a woman aged 18 to 35 in good health and CMV-seropositive. The genes are TRBV9 and TRBJ2-5; tentative D call: TRBD2 (5 bases). Sequenced: PBMCs. The DNA of the CDR3 is TGTGCCAGCAGCGTGGGGTTGGCGGGGACCCAGTACTTC. This encodes CASSVGLAGTQYF.